This TCR beta chain was recovered during a study of Graves' ophthalmopathy and Graves' hyperthyroidism. The sequenced template was RNA, covering the TCR beta CDR3 region. Second-round multiplex PCR came after a first-round RT-PCR that employed HTBI primers. TCRdb used MiXCR to reprocess the multiplex PCR reads, holding one entry per CDR3 protein. Counted here are about 550,000 distinct CDR3 sequences, approximately 37% occurring once; the ten biggest clones make up about 4.2%. Study outcomes and limitations: This model predicted ophthalmopathy progression (sensitivity roughly 71%, specificity 72% to 85%).

As to this clonotype: Its antigen is undetermined.

V was trimmed by 5 bases and J by 11 bases, leaving 12 bases between them. The CDR3 extends over 11 amino acids. From germline, CDR1 is MNHNS and CDR2 SASEGT. The V gene is TRBV6-1, the J gene TRBJ1-1; D possibly corresponds to TRBD1 (5 bases). The receptor was isolated from an adult man with Graves' hyperthyroidism. The specimen was peripheral blood or thyroid tissue (not recorded which). CDR3 DNA sequence: TGTGCCAGCAGTTTGGGGGTTTGGGCTTTCTTT. This gives the protein CASSLGVWAFF.